This T cell receptor (beta chain) came from a study of blood T cell repertoires in COVID-19. Study summary: Researchers got acute and convalescent COVID-19 samples from the United States, Italy and Spain. Sources were T cells, B-cell-depleted T cells, or PBMCs; the material itself was cDNA or gDNA.

CDR3 length equals 15 residues. Per germline, CDR1 LGHNA and CDR2 YNFKEQ. V shed 0 bases and J 9 bases; nucleotides not matched to a gene: 6. Original processing methods: Reference gene primer amplification in the assay estimated nucleated cell counts. This table comes from immunoSEQ multiplex PCR, and its TCRdb copy is limited to in-frame clones, with some not included. From that table come the V and J calls and clone size; the DNA was used to work out D and trimming. The sample carries 100,000 or so clones, about 91% recorded once. The sequencing sample was made of peripheral blood. The receptor comes from a human donor in a cohort sampled during active COVID-19. The chain uses TRBV4-2 and TRBJ2-1; TRBD2 agrees at 9 bases. The CDR3 DNA reads TGTGCCAGCAGCCAAGAAAGCGGGAGGTTTAGTGAGCAGTTCTTC. It specifies CASSQESGRFSEQFF.